Following are 20 T cell receptor beta chains from one sample sequenced in a study of CD8 T cells in ankylosing spondylitis. TCRdb itself ran the 5' RACE reads through MiXCR, one entry per CDR3 protein. The data hold hundreds of thousands of distinct CDR3 sequences, with about a sixth observed a single time. Study outcomes and limitations: It appeared that ankylosing spondylitis blood was characterized by a TCR beta motif of under ten highly homologous variants.

Antigen specificity for these receptors is unknown. The sequenced sample consisted of blood, either unsorted or a sorted T cell fraction (not recorded which). The receptors were sampled from a male donor with ankylosing spondylitis.

The V and J genes are TRBV5-1 and TRBJ2-3, with D perhaps TRBD2 (6 bases). CDR1 SGHRS and CDR2 YFSETQ come from the germline V gene. The CDR3 loop spans 23 amino acids. V was cut by 0 bases and J by 1 base, with 33 bases left in between. This chain's CDR3 is CASSLEFRRGTEQPTARTDTQYF. As DNA, the CDR3 is TGCGCCAGCAGCTTGGAGTTTAGGCGCGGGACGGAGCAACCCACCGCCCGCACAGATACGCAGTATTTT.

The chain links TRBV18 to TRBJ2-4; 9 bases are a match to TRBD1. The V gene end was trimmed by 5 bases and the J gene end by 3 bases; junction bases not matched to a gene: 11. The CDR3 has 17 residues. Germline lookup yields CDR1 KGHSH and CDR2 LQKENI. The CDR3 protein is CASSTYQGTGYKNIQYF. The CDR3 DNA reads TGTGCCAGCTCAACCTACCAAGGGACAGGGTACAAAAACATTCAGTACTTC.

The gene calls are TRBV4-1 and TRBJ2-4; D is undetermined. Germline-derived CDR1 and CDR2 are MGHRA and YSYEKL. This CDR3 contains 17 residues. Between the trimmed V and J ends, which lost 0 bases and 2 bases, there was a span of 14 bases. The CDR3: CASSQDHGGVTKNIQYF. CDR3 nucleotide sequence: TGCGCCAGCAGCCAAGATCATGGTGGGGTGACCAAAAACATTCAGTACTTC.

As DNA, the CDR3 is TGTGCCAGTAGTACCTCCCCCTCGACAGGGCAAGAGACCCAGTACTTC. Translating gives CASSTSPSTGQETQYF. The chain recombines TRBV19 with TRBJ2-5, with 7 bases identical to TRBD1. From germline, CDR1 is LNHDA and CDR2 SQIVND (reference sequence). V shed 4 bases and J 2 bases; nucleotides not matched to a gene: 10. CDR3 size: 16 residues.

This clonotype was detected a few times. V gene TRBV18 combines with J gene TRBJ1-1; D remains ambiguous. The V gene lost 3 bases and the J gene lost 7 bases, with 12 bases spanning the gap. This CDR3 spans 13 amino acids. CDR1 KGHSH and CDR2 LQKENI come from the germline V gene. The CDR3 spells CASSPTGISEAFF. The CDR3 DNA sequence: TGTGCCAGCTCACCGACCGGGATCAGTGAAGCTTTCTTT.

CDR3 protein: CASSSPPGMNHGYTF. The CDR3, as DNA: TGTGCCAGCAGTTCCCCCCCGGGGATGAACCATGGCTACACCTTC. V and J are TRBV6-5 and TRBJ1-2; D is uncertain. Trimming cost V 4 bases and J 6 bases, with 18 bases left between them. In germline, CDR1 is MNHEY, CDR2 SVGAGI. The CDR3 spans 15 residues.

This clonotype was counted between two and nine times. V gene TRBV12-3 or TRBV12-4 combines with J gene TRBJ2-2; D may be TRBD2 (7 bases). This CDR3 contains 15 residues. Deletions cut 6 bases from V and 7 bases from J, with 18 bases between. In DNA form, the CDR3 reads TGTGCCAGCAGATACCGGGGGGCGGGGAGCGGGGAGCTGTTTTTT. It translates to CASRYRGAGSGELFF.

V and J are TRBV9 and TRBJ2-1; 7 positions match TRBD1. Trimming removed 4 bases from V and 1 base from J; junction bases left unmatched: 5. The CDR3 sequence is 15 residues long. CDR1 is SGDLS, CDR2 YYNGEE, per germline. In nucleotides, the CDR3 is TGTGCCAGCAGCCCTGGCAGGGGGTCCTACAATGAGCAGTTCTTC. Its translation: CASSPGRGSYNEQFF.

This clonotype appeared a few times. The chain carries TRBV12-3 or TRBV12-4 and TRBJ2-5; TRBD2 matches 8 bases. Trimming cost V 5 bases and J 4 bases; bases outside gene matches: 6. CDR3 length equals 14 residues. CDR3 sequence: CASSPQAGGETQYF. The CDR3 DNA reads TGTGCCAGCAGTCCCCAGGCGGGGGGAGAGACCCAGTACTTC.

There are a few counts of this clonotype. This chain uses TRBV30 with TRBJ2-1; 9 nucleotides match TRBD2. Germline CDR1 GTSNPN, CDR2 SVGIG (reference sequence). V was pared by 2 bases and J by 7 bases, with 12 bases of the junction left unmatched. The CDR3 is made up of 16 amino acids. The CDR3 loop reads CAWSPLGSGGRNEQFF. CDR3 in DNA: TGTGCCTGGAGTCCATTAGGTAGCGGGGGCCGAAATGAGCAGTTCTTC.

V and J are TRBV5-1 and TRBJ1-2, with TRBD1 matching over 7 bases. The germline V gene encodes CDR1 SGHRS and CDR2 YFSETQ. V was pared by 0 bases and J by 4 bases, with 9 bases of the junction left unmatched. This CDR3 spans 16 amino acids. The CDR3 sequence is CASSLGIVDRAYGYTF. CDR3 DNA: TGCGCCAGCAGCTTGGGTATCGTCGACAGGGCCTATGGCTACACCTTC.

This clonotype was recorded many times. The genes are TRBV12-3 or TRBV12-4 and TRBJ1-1, with a weak D call TRBD1 (5 bases). Trimming cost V 6 bases and J 1 base, with 18 bases left between them. This CDR3 has 16 amino acids. The CDR3 DNA reads as TGTGCCAGCAGAGACCAGGGAGACAGTACGAACACTGAAGCTTTCTTT. Its translation is CASRDQGDSTNTEAFF.

CDR3 bases: TGTGCCAGCAGCCGGCAGGAGGACACTGAAGCTTTCTTT. This translates into CASSRQEDTEAFF. The V gene is TRBV7-9, the J gene TRBJ1-1; D unresolved. The CDR3 spans 13 residues. Trimming removed 5 bases at V and 3 bases at J, with 10 bases between. Germline CDR1 reads SEHNR; CDR2 reads FQNEAQ (reference sequence).

The chain couples TRBV20-1 to TRBJ2-5; tentative D call: TRBD2 (5 bases). CDR1 and CDR2 from the germline V gene are DFQATT and SNEGSKA (reference sequence). Deletions cut 6 bases from V and 5 bases from J, with 13 bases between. The CDR3 runs 12 residues. This CDR3 is CSAHLSGETQYF. The CDR3 nucleotides read TGCAGTGCCCACTTGTCGGGGGAGACCCAGTACTTC.

The J gene is TRBJ1-6, the V gene TRBV6-1; 9 bases agree with TRBD1. The J segment lost 6 bases and the V segment lost 4 bases, leaving 7 bases of the junction unmatched. Looked up from germline, CDR1 is MNHNS and CDR2 is SASEGT. The CDR3 consists of 16 residues. The CDR3 spells CASSGLDRGGNSPLHF. CDR3 sequence (DNA): TGTGCCAGCAGTGGACTGGACAGGGGAGGTAATTCACCCCTCCACTTT.

This clonotype occurred once. This chain joins TRBV20-1 and TRBJ1-1; 9 bases agree with TRBD1. Germline CDR1 is DFQATT and CDR2 is SNEGSKA (reference sequence). The CDR3 extends over 14 amino acids. The V segment lost 3 bases and the J segment 1 base; nucleotides outside the gene matches: 3. This chain's CDR3 is CSASHRGRNTEAFF. The CDR3 DNA reads as TGCAGTGCTAGCCACAGGGGGCGGAACACTGAAGCTTTCTTT.

The table lists this clonotype with a few counts. The chain joins TRBV14 to TRBJ2-2; TRBD1 matches 7 bases. V lost 2 bases, J lost 6 bases, and 6 bases stayed unmatched. Germline values: CDR1 SGHDN, CDR2 FVKESK. The CDR3 is made up of 15 amino acids. The CDR3 nucleotides are TGTGCCAGCAGCCAAAGACAGGGCAGGGCCGGGGAGCTGTTTTTT. Translated: CASSQRQGRAGELFF.

V is TRBV11-2 and J is TRBJ2-7, with TRBD2 matching over 10 bases. The V gene's germline CDR1 is SGHAT and CDR2 FQNNGV. J was trimmed by 2 bases and V by 2 bases; bases with no gene match: 3. The CDR3 extends over 15 amino acids. The CDR3 spells CASSLIAGGTYEQYF. DNA of the CDR3: TGTGCCAGCAGCTTAATAGCGGGGGGTACCTACGAGCAGTACTTC.

The V call is TRBV19, the J call TRBJ1-5, with D hard to call. Trimming stripped 11 bases from V and 4 bases from J, with 3 bases between. CDR1 and CDR2 from the germline V gene are LNHDA and SQIVND (reference sequence). The CDR3 is made up of 9 amino acids. CDR3 region: CAPNQPQHF. The CDR3, as DNA: TGTGCCCCAAATCAGCCCCAGCATTTT.

This clonotype was counted only a few times. J is TRBJ1-1 and V is TRBV12-3 or TRBV12-4; D not certain. V lost 5 bases and J 4 bases, leaving 11 bases between the germline ends. This CDR3 contains 13 residues. CDR3: CASSPTLTTEAFF. CDR3 DNA sequence: TGTGCCAGCAGTCCGACTTTGACCACTGAAGCTTTCTTT.